Sequencing of this T cell receptor beta chain was carried out in a study of tumor and adjacent non-tumor tissue in lung cancer. A modified ARM-PCR protocol with three rounds of nested PCR amplified TCRbeta. TCRdb reprocessed the multiplex PCR reads via MiXCR and lists one record per CDR3 protein. This sample has 68,000 or so distinct CDR3 sequences, with roughly three fifths found just once. This sample's RNA came from whole unsorted tissue. This receptor was obtained from a man between 50 and 59 years old with non-small cell lung cancer. Sequencing used lung tumor tissue.

This chain's CDR3 is CAWGRLEQFF. The CDR3, as DNA: TGTGCCTGGGGGCGGCTTGAGCAGTTCTTC. This chain joins TRBV30 and TRBJ2-1; D is unresolved. Trimming stripped 5 bases from V and 9 bases from J, with 8 bases between. Per germline, CDR1 GTSNPN and CDR2 SVGIG (reference sequence). The CDR3 has 10 amino acids.